The 14 T cell receptor beta chains listed next were all sequenced from one sample in a study of shared clonotypes between healthy human individuals. Profiling relied on immunoSEQ multiplex PCR, and the TCRdb table lists in-frame clones only, not all of them. This table holds roughly 2.5 million clones, approximately 92% found once. The sample consisted of naive CD4+ T cells sorted from blood. This sample's subset: CD45RA+ positively selected. These receptors came from a man younger than 35 in good health.

The gene calls are TRBV28 and TRBJ2-1; tentative D call: TRBD2 (6 bases). The CDR3 covers 13 residues. Trimming took off 8 bases at V and 2 bases at J, with 10 bases between the two ends. Germline V gene data show CDR1 as MDHEN and CDR2 as SYDVKM. CDR3 residues: CASSPGAYNEQFF. Here the CDR3 DNA reads TGTGCCAGCTCGCCGGGGGCCTACAATGAGCAGTTCTTC.

The rearrangement joins TRBV11-2 to TRBJ2-1, with TRBD2 identical over 12 bases. Germline CDR1 reads SGHAT; CDR2 reads FQNNGV. V lost 5 bases to trimming and J lost 1 base; unmatched junction nucleotides: 3. This CDR3 spans 16 amino acids. The CDR3 reads CASSRLAGVSYNEQFF. CDR3 DNA: TGTGCCAGCAGCAGACTAGCGGGGGTTTCCTACAATGAGCAGTTCTTC.

V usage is TRBV18 and J usage is TRBJ2-2; no firm D call. V dropped 6 bases and J dropped 1 base, with 12 bases sitting between them. The CDR3 covers 15 residues. Germline CDR1 is KGHSH and CDR2 is LQKENI. This CDR3 reads CASSLKDLNTGELFF. Here the CDR3 DNA reads TGTGCCAGCTCCCTCAAGGACCTGAACACCGGGGAGCTGTTTTTT.

The CDR3 DNA sequence: TGTGCCAGCAGCTTGTTCCTGGCAGAGACCCAGTACTTC. This translates into CASSLFLAETQYF. V gene TRBV5-5 combines with J gene TRBJ2-5; D call uncertain. Germline lookup yields CDR1 SGHKS and CDR2 YYEKEE (reference sequence). V lost 1 base and J lost 4, with 8 bases in between. The CDR3 length is 13 residues.

V is TRBV28 and J is TRBJ2-3; 7 bases are a match to TRBD1. Germline CDR1 is MDHEN and CDR2 is SYDVKM. This CDR3 contains 16 residues. The V and J ends lost 4 bases and 2 bases, in that order; junction bases with no gene match: 9. The CDR3 nucleotides are TGTGCCAGCAGTTCCCCCCAGGGACAGTCCACAGATACGCAGTATTTT. It translates to CASSSPQGQSTDTQYF.

This clone came up once. The CDR3 nucleotides read TGTGCCAGCAGCTTAGAACAGGGGATCAATCAGCCCCAGCATTTT. Amino acid sequence: CASSLEQGINQPQHF. The chain combines TRBV7-9 with TRBJ1-5, with 7 nucleotides matching TRBD1. The length of the CDR3 is 15 residues. V shed 1 base and J 3 bases; nucleotides not matched to a gene: 3. Germline CDR1 SEHNR, CDR2 FQNEAQ (reference sequence).

This chain joins TRBV27 and TRBJ2-1; D uncertain. The CDR3 loop spans 13 amino acids. Germline lookup yields CDR1 MNHEY and CDR2 SMNVEV (reference sequence). Trimming took 4 bases from V and 6 from J, leaving 10 bases between them. DNA for the CDR3: TGTGCCAGCAGTTCCAGACTGGTCAATGAGCAGTTCTTC. Its protein product is CASSSRLVNEQFF.

The chain employs TRBV5-4 and TRBJ1-1; possible D gene TRBD1, 6 bases. V shed 0 bases and J shed 1 base, with 10 bases lying between them. Germline V gives CDR1 SGHNT, CDR2 YYREEE (reference sequence). This CDR3 contains 15 residues. This CDR3 reads CASSLAQGRNTEAFF. CDR3 in DNA: TGTGCCAGCAGCTTGGCACAGGGAAGGAACACTGAAGCTTTCTTT.

The chain combines TRBV28 with TRBJ1-2; a weak D match, TRBD1 (6 bases). Germline V gives CDR1 MDHEN, CDR2 SYDVKM. V lost 4 bases and J 2 bases, leaving 14 bases between the germline ends. CDR3 length equals 15 residues. The CDR3 DNA follows: TGTGCCAGCAGTTACTCCGGGACATCCAACTATGGCTACACCTTC. The encoded protein is CASSYSGTSNYGYTF.

This clone has a single count. This same CDR3 is encoded by further DNA sequences in the sample. The chain uses TRBV7-9 and TRBJ2-1, with D unresolved. The germline CDR1 and CDR2 sequences are SEHNR and FQNEAQ (reference sequence). Trimming stripped 3 bases from V and 4 bases from J, with 4 bases between. This CDR3 contains 12 residues. The CDR3 region has the DNA TGTGCCAGCAGCTTCTCTTACAATGAGCAGTTCTTC. It codes for CASSFSYNEQFF.

The V and J genes are TRBV11-2 and TRBJ1-3; D unclear. Germline CDR1 reads SGHAT; CDR2 reads FQNNGV. The CDR3 sequence is 14 residues long. V was cut by 5 bases and J by 5 bases, with 13 bases left in between. The CDR3 here is CASSTPALRNTIYF. Written as DNA, the CDR3 is TGTGCCAGCAGCACGCCCGCCCTACGAAACACCATATATTTT.

The chain has TRBV5-1 and TRBJ1-2; possible D gene TRBD1, 5 bases. The CDR3 length is 14 residues. The ends were cut back, 0 bases at V and 8 bases at J, with 14 bases in the middle. Germline V gene lookup returns CDR1 SGHRS and CDR2 YFSETQ. CDR3 in DNA: TGCGCCAGCAGCTTGGGAGACACCAAGGGGGGCTACACCTTC. Its protein is CASSLGDTKGGYTF.

The rearrangement joins TRBV2 to TRBJ1-1; D ambiguous. Germline CDR1 reads SNHLY; CDR2 reads FYNNEI. V lost 7 bases and J lost 2, with 11 bases in between. The length of the CDR3 is 13 residues. The CDR3 nucleotides read TGTGCCAGCAATAAGGGTTTAAACACTGAAGCTTTCTTT. This sequence encodes CASNKGLNTEAFF.

The rearrangement joins TRBV19 to TRBJ2-7; 7 bases map to TRBD1. There are 15 residues in the CDR3. Germline-derived CDR1 and CDR2 are LNHDA and SQIVND (reference sequence). V lost 3 bases to trimming and J lost 3 bases; unmatched junction nucleotides: 8. The CDR3 DNA reads as TGTGCCAGTAGTATTTCTTCAGGGGGAAGCTACGAGCAGTACTTC. Its protein is CASSISSGGSYEQYF.